This T cell receptor (beta chain) was sequenced in a study of shared T cell receptors in the human thymus. Per the germline V gene, CDR1 is SGDLS and CDR2 is YYNGEE. Trimming at V came to 3 bases and at J to 9 bases, leaving 12 bases not matched to a gene. The CDR3 loop spans 18 amino acids. Measured with immunoSEQ multiplex PCR; TCRdb has only the in-frame clones, and not every one. The sample has hundreds of thousands of clones, around 78% seen once. This sample was shared with a second study, whose subject was human thymus T cells.

The sequenced material came from thymocytes. This receptor was obtained from a boy under two years old with a congenital heart defect. V usage is TRBV9 and J usage is TRBJ2-1; 16 positions agree with TRBD2. CDR3 sequence: CASSAGLAGGHSFTEQFF. The CDR3 nucleotides read TGTGCCAGCAGCGCGGGACTAGCGGGGGGGCATAGTTTTACTGAGCAGTTCTTC. The complete variable domain, with remaining parts taken from reference TRBV9 and TRBJ2-1, reads DSGVTQTPKHLITATGQRVTLRCSPRSGDLSVYWYQQSLDQGLQFLIQYYNGEERAKGNILERFSAQQFPDLHSELNLSSLELGDSALYFCASSAGLAGGHSFTEQFFGPGTRLTVL.